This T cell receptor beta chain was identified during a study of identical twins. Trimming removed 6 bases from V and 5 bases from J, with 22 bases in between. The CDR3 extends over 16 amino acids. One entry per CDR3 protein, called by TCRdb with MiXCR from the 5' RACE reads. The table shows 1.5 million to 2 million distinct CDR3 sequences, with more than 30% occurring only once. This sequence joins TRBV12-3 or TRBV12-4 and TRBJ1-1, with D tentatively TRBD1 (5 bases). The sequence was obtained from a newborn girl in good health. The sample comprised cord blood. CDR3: CASSQGGRMVRTEAFF. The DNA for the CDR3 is TGTGCCAGCAGCCAGGGAGGGAGAATGGTACGAACTGAAGCTTTCTTT.